Following are 28 T cell receptor beta chains from one sample sequenced in a study of prognosis after radiotherapy for stage I lung cancer. Two-round multiplex PCR amplified TCR beta CDR3 from genomic DNA. Amplification in first-round PCR relied on primers specific to each TRBV and TRBJ gene. TCRdb passed the multiplex PCR reads through MiXCR, listing each CDR3 protein once. The repertoire holds 20,000 or so distinct CDR3 sequences, with around 46% as singletons. Sequencing used PBMCs, obtained before or after stereotactic body radiation therapy (not recorded which). These receptors all stem from a donor older than 45 with non-small cell lung cancer.

V is TRBV6-4 and J is TRBJ2-2; D call uncertain. V lost 2 bases and J 3 bases, leaving 4 bases between the germline ends. The CDR3 loop spans 13 amino acids. Germline assignment: CDR1 MRHNA and CDR2 SNTAGT. The CDR3, as DNA: TGTGCCAGCAGTGACATCTACACCGGGGAGCTGTTTTTT. It codes for CASSDIYTGELFF.

This clonotype was counted ten times or more. The chain combines TRBV11-2 with TRBJ1-5; 7 bases line up with TRBD1. Per the germline V gene, CDR1 is SGHAT and CDR2 is FQNNGV. Losses at the gene ends were 5 bases for V and 2 bases for J; bases not matched to a gene: 3. This CDR3 region has 14 residues. Here the CDR3 reads CASSLGTGNQPQHF. For the CDR3, the DNA is TGTGCCAGCAGCCTCGGGACAGGCAATCAGCCCCAGCATTTT. Combining the CDR3 with reference TRBV11-2 and TRBJ1-5 gives the whole variable domain EAGVAQSPRYKIIEKRQSVAFWCNPISGHATLYWYQQILGQGPKLLIQFQNNGVVDDSQLPKDRFSAERLKGVDSTLKIQPAKLEDSAVYLCASSLGTGNQPQHFGDGTRLSIL.

This clonotype was observed at least ten times. The chain combines TRBV7-2 with TRBJ2-1; TRBD2 aligns across 11 bases. The junction had 4 bases not matched to a gene; V was cut back by 3 bases and J by 9 bases. The CDR3 runs to 14 residues. CDR1 SGHTA and CDR2 FQGNSA come from the germline V gene. The CDR3 sequence is CASSFRLAGGEQFF. The CDR3 DNA follows: TGTGCCAGCAGCTTTCGGCTAGCGGGAGGTGAGCAGTTCTTC.

Of note for this clonotype: One base away lies a much larger clone, so this may be a sequencing read error. The chain joins TRBV6-9 to TRBJ2-7; the D is unclear. Trimming removed 7 bases at V and 7 bases at J, with 11 bases between. Germline V gene sequence: CDR1 MNHGY, CDR2 SVAAGI. The CDR3 extends over 11 amino acids. CDR3 sequence (DNA): TGTGCCAGCATTTACTCAACAGAGCAGTACTTC. Translation gives CASIYSTEQYF.

The rearrangement links TRBV12-3 or TRBV12-4 to TRBJ2-1, with 9 bases identical to TRBD2. With V trimmed by 0 bases and J by 6 bases, 6 bases remained unmatched. The CDR3 runs to 16 residues. This CDR3 is CASSLARGGMVNEQFF. The DNA for the CDR3 is TGTGCCAGCAGTTTAGCGCGGGGGGGAATGGTCAATGAGCAGTTCTTC.

The chain links TRBV20-1 to TRBJ2-7; 8 bases match TRBD2. CDR1 is DFQATT, CDR2 SNEGSKA, per germline (reference sequence). The CDR3 totals 13 residues. V gave up 3 bases and J gave up 3 bases; unmatched junction bases: 4. The CDR3 protein is CSASSGIVYEQYF. In DNA, the CDR3 is TGCAGTGCTAGTAGCGGGATAGTCTACGAGCAGTACTTC.

The genes are TRBV9 and TRBJ1-2, with D unclear. The germline V gene encodes CDR1 SGDLS and CDR2 YYNGEE. Trimming pared 0 bases from V and 2 bases from J, leaving 5 bases between. The CDR3 runs 13 residues. The CDR3 DNA sequence: TGTGCCAGCAGCGTAGCCTCGAACTATGGCTACACCTTC. It codes for CASSVASNYGYTF.

This clonotype is classed as medium-sized. V and J are TRBV6-1 and TRBJ2-7; 10 positions match TRBD1. CDR1 is MNHNS, CDR2 SASEGT, per germline. Losses at the gene ends were 4 bases for V and 4 bases for J; bases not matched to a gene: 7. The CDR3 extends over 15 amino acids. The CDR3 nucleotides read TGTGCCAGCAGTGCCGGACAGGGGGGCTTATACGAGCAGTACTTC. Protein sequence: CASSAGQGGLYEQYF.

Comments on this clonotype: A far larger clone is one nucleotide away, so this likely arose from a read error. The chain employs TRBV7-9 and TRBJ2-1; D uncertain. The germline CDR1 and CDR2 sequences are SEHNR and FQNEAQ (reference sequence). This CDR3 is 16 amino acids long. V was shortened by 1 base and J by 2 bases, with 12 bases between the two germline ends. CDR3 amino acids: CASSLDPYSPYNEQFF. CDR3 in DNA: TGTGCCAGCAGCTTAGACCCCTACAGTCCCTACAATGAGCAGTTCTTC.

Many counts were recorded for this clonotype. This sequence joins TRBV5-1 and TRBJ2-5; 9 bases match TRBD1. The CDR3 is 14 residues long. V lost 4 bases and J lost 7; bases outside the gene matches: 8. CDR1 and CDR2 (germline): SGHRS, YFSETQ. CDR3 in DNA: TGCGCCAGCAGCCAGGGACAGGGTTACGGGACCCAGTACTTC. This gives the protein CASSQGQGYGTQYF.

This chain links TRBV6-1 with TRBJ2-5, with 10 bases lining up with TRBD2. Germline CDR1 reads MNHNS; CDR2 reads SASEGT. Germline trimming cut 7 bases from V and 5 bases from J; bases unmatched to any gene: 10. The CDR3 runs to 15 residues. Here the CDR3 DNA reads TGTGCCAGCACTAGAGTAGCGGGAGGTCGGGAGACCCAGTACTTC. Its translation is CASTRVAGGRETQYF.

V is TRBV2 and J is TRBJ2-2, with D perhaps assigned TRBD1 or TRBD2 (5 bases each). Germline-derived CDR1 and CDR2 are SNHLY and FYNNEI. The CDR3 is 14 amino acids. The V end lost 3 bases, the J end lost 7 bases, and 12 bases lay between the germline ends. CDR3 in amino acids: CASSEGTVGGELFF. The CDR3 DNA reads TGTGCCAGCAGTGAGGGGACGGTCGGCGGGGAGCTGTTTTTT.

As for this clonotype: A far bigger clonotype differs at one base, so this is likely a read error. V and J are TRBV6-2 or TRBV6-3 and TRBJ2-5, with a tentative D call TRBD2 (5 bases). With the DNA end fitting TRBJ2-1 better, the J assignment may be wrong. This CDR3 has 12 residues. Germline lookup yields CDR1 MNHEY and CDR2 SVGEGT. The CDR3 DNA sequence: TGTGCCATCATTGACTACCACAATGAGCAGTTCTTC. Encoded protein: CAIIDYHNEQFF.

A note on this clonotype: The missing conserved phenylalanine or tryptophan at the end of this CDR3 makes a read error likely. CDR3 in amino acids: CASIRDGMNTEAFL. The CDR3 coding sequence is TGCGCCAGCATCAGGGACGGAATGAACACTGAAGCTTTCCTT. The V gene is TRBV5-1, the J gene TRBJ1-1; possibly TRBD1 for D (5 bases). Trimming shortened V by 6 bases and J by 0 bases, and 12 bases separated the two germline ends. Germline values: CDR1 SGHRS, CDR2 YFSETQ. The CDR3 runs to 14 residues.

This clonotype was recorded once. J is TRBJ1-1 and V is TRBV5-1; unclear D gene. V lost 1 base and J 1 base, leaving 5 bases between the germline ends. This CDR3 has 13 amino acids. Germline values: CDR1 SGHRS, CDR2 YFSETQ. The CDR3 loop is CASSLRENTEAFF. CDR3 bases: TGCGCCAGCAGCTTGAGGGAGAACACTGAAGCTTTCTTT.

Only one count was recorded for this clonotype. The genes are TRBV5-1 and TRBJ1-1, with D possibly matching TRBD1 (5 bases). The CDR3 is made up of 13 amino acids. The ends were cut back, 2 bases at V and 10 bases at J, with 15 bases in the middle. CDR1 and CDR2 (germline): SGHRS, YFSETQ. The chain's CDR3 is CASSFDSEGPAFF. CDR3 nucleotide sequence: TGCGCCAGCAGCTTCGATTCTGAGGGGCCAGCTTTCTTT.

The CDR3 DNA sequence: TGTGCCAGCAGTTACACGTTTCTAGTTGGAGGGACAGATACGCAGTATTTT. This translates into CASSYTFLVGGTDTQYF. This sequence joins TRBV6-9 and TRBJ2-3, with TRBD2 as a possible D gene (6 bases). The CDR3 has 17 amino acids. Germline-derived CDR1 and CDR2 are MNHGY and SVAAGI. Between the trimmed V and J ends, which lost 3 bases and 3 bases, there was a span of 19 bases.

This sequence joins TRBV11-3 and TRBJ1-2; tentatively, D is TRBD1 (5 bases). There are 13 residues in the CDR3. The V gene lost 5 bases and the J gene lost 3 bases, with 10 bases spanning the gap. Germline CDR1 reads SGHNT; CDR2 reads YENEEA. The CDR3 loop is CASSPTGDYGYTF. The CDR3 region has the DNA TGTGCCAGCAGCCCTACGGGGGACTATGGCTACACCTTC.

This clonotype was counted at least ten times. The rearrangement links TRBV20-1 to TRBJ2-3, with 9 bases fitting TRBD2. The CDR3 is 15 amino acids. Germline V CDR1 and CDR2: DFQATT, SNEGSKA (reference sequence). V dropped 5 bases and J dropped 6; count of bases not matched to a gene: 12. The CDR3 protein is CSAPTAREGRDTQYF. Written as DNA, the CDR3 is TGCAGTGCTCCCACGGCGCGGGAGGGAAGGGATACGCAGTATTTT.

This clonotype came up many times. This chain uses TRBV28 with TRBJ2-1, with D possibly TRBD2 on 5 matching bases. The germline gives CDR1 MDHEN, CDR2 SYDVKM. Trimming cost V 1 base and J 3 bases, with 7 bases left between them. CDR3 size: 14 residues. CDR3 in amino acids: CASSLLGSYNEQFF. CDR3 nucleotide sequence: TGTGCCAGCAGTTTATTGGGGAGCTACAATGAGCAGTTCTTC.

The CDR3 sequence: CASSLAGTSTYYSNQPQHF. CDR3 coding DNA: TGTGCCAGCAGCTTAGCAGGAACATCGACTTATTATAGCAATCAGCCCCAGCATTTT. The rearrangement links TRBV7-2 to TRBJ1-5, with D uncertain. Trimming pared 0 bases from V and 0 bases from J, leaving 18 bases between. CDR3 length: 19 amino acids. Germline-derived CDR1 and CDR2 are SGHTA and FQGNSA.

Remarks on this clonotype: A much larger clone lies a single base off, so this may be a read error. The chain employs TRBV29-1 and TRBJ2-5; D is possibly TRBD2 (6 bases). The germline V gene encodes CDR1 SQVTM and CDR2 ANQGSEA. The CDR3 sequence is 14 residues long. The CDR3 protein is CSVEDRQRAENQYF. In DNA, the CDR3 is TGCAGCGTTGAAGATAGACAGCGGGCAGAGAACCAGTACTTC.

About this clonotype: Compared with germline, one end of the junction differs, possibly owing to a read error. The chain has TRBV6-1 and TRBJ2-5, with D unresolved. Germline V gives CDR1 MNHNS, CDR2 SASEGT. The CDR3 is 15 residues long. Here the CDR3 reads CASSERSAWKDTQYF. The CDR3 nucleotides are TGTGCCAGCAGTGAACGTTCGGCGTGGAAAGATACCCAGTACTTC.

This clonotype was observed at least ten times. The chain has TRBV2 and TRBJ2-2; TRBD1 matches 7 bases. The germline CDR1 and CDR2 sequences are SNHLY and FYNNEI. This CDR3 has 14 amino acids. V lost 5 bases to trimming and J lost 4 bases; unmatched junction nucleotides: 4. The CDR3 here is CASSLDRSTGELFF. The CDR3 nucleotides are TGTGCCAGCAGTTTGGACAGGTCCACCGGGGAGCTGTTTTTT.

Many counts were recorded for this clonotype. This chain connects TRBV19 to TRBJ2-4; D might be TRBD1 (6 bases). The V and J ends lost 7 bases and 1 base respectively, with 23 bases between them. The CDR3 runs 18 residues. Germline V gene data show CDR1 as LNHDA and CDR2 as SQIVND (reference sequence). The CDR3 loop reads CASTSLGRGAWAKNIQYF. CDR3 nucleotides: TGTGCCAGTACCTCACTGGGCAGGGGTGCCTGGGCCAAAAACATTCAGTACTTC.

The chain uses TRBV3-1 and TRBJ1-6, with 9 bases that match TRBD1. Germline V CDR1 and CDR2: LGHDT, YNNKEL (reference sequence). Trimming at V came to 5 bases and at J to 7 bases, leaving 6 bases not matched to a gene. This CDR3 is built from 15 residues. As DNA, the CDR3 is TGTGCCAGCAGCAGCCGGGACAGGGAAAATTCACCCCTCCACTTT. Amino acid sequence: CASSSRDRENSPLHF.

This clonotype has just one count. The junction and the germline gene differ at one end; a read error may be behind it. The J gene is TRBJ2-7, the V gene TRBV9; 9 nucleotides align to TRBD2. Germline assignment: CDR1 SGDLS and CDR2 YYNGEE. The CDR3 length is 16 residues. CDR3 sequence reads: CSSSVVGRGGIFEQYF. The CDR3 DNA follows: TGTTCCAGCAGCGTAGTGGGGCGGGGGGGTATTTTCGAGCAGTACTTC.

The chain has TRBV6-2 or TRBV6-3 and TRBJ2-5; D is unclear. The J call may not be correct, given that the DNA end is closer to TRBJ2-1. The CDR3 loop spans 13 amino acids. Looked up from germline, CDR1 is MNHEY and CDR2 is SVGEGT. The CDR3, as DNA: TGTGCCAGCAGTTACTCGGACGGCGGCGAGCAGTTCTTC. Protein sequence: CASSYSDGGEQFF.